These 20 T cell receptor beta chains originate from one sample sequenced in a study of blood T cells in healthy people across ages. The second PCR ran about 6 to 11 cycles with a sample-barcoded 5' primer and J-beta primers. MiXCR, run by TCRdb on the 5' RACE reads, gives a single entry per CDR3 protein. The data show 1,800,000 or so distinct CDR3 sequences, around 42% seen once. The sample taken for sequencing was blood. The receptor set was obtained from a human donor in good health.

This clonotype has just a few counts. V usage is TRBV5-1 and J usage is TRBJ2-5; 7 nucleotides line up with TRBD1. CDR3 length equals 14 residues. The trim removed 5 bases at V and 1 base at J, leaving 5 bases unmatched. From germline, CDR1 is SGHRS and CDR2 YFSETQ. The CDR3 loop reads CASRPGTAQETQYF. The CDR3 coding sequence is TGCGCCAGCAGACCAGGGACAGCCCAAGAGACCCAGTACTTC.

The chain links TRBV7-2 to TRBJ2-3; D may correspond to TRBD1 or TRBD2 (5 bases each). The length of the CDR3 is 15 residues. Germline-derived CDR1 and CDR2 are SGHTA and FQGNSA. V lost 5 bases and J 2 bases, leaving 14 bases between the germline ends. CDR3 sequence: CASSPFGGFTDTQYF. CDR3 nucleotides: TGTGCCAGCAGCCCGTTTGGGGGTTTCACAGATACGCAGTATTTT.

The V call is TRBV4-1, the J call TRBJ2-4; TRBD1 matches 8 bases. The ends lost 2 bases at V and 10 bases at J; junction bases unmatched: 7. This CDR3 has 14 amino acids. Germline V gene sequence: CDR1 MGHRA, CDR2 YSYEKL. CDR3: CASSQTRTGWIQYF. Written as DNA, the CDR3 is TGCGCCAGCAGCCAAACTAGGACAGGGTGGATTCAGTACTTC.

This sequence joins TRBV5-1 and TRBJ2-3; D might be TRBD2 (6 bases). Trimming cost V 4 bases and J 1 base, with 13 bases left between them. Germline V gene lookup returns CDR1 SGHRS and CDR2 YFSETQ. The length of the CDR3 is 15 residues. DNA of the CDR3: TGCGCCAGCAGCCAAACTGCTAGCGGCACAGATACGCAGTATTTT. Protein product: CASSQTASGTDTQYF.

CDR3 residues: CSASEGQYYEQFF. CDR3 DNA sequence: TGCAGTGCTAGCGAAGGACAGTACTACGAGCAGTTCTTC. The J gene is TRBJ2-1, the V gene TRBV20-1; the D gene is possibly TRBD1 (6 bases). CDR3 length: 13 amino acids. The V and J ends lost 3 bases and 10 bases respectively, with 16 bases between them. Germline CDR1 DFQATT, CDR2 SNEGSKA (reference sequence).

CDR3 region: CASSHGWGQGMGYEQYF. As DNA, the CDR3 is TGCGCCAGCAGCCATGGATGGGGGCAGGGGATGGGCTACGAGCAGTACTTC. The V call is TRBV4-3, the J call TRBJ2-7; tentative D call: TRBD1 (6 bases). The ends were cut back, 3 bases at V and 3 bases at J, with 21 bases in the middle. This CDR3 region has 17 residues. The germline V gene encodes CDR1 LGHNA and CDR2 YSLEER.

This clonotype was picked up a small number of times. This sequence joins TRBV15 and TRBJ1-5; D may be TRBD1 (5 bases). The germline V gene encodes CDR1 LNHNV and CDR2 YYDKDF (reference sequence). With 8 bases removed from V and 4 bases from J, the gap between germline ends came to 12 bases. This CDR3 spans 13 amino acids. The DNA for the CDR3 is TGTGCCACCGGGAGGGGTGGGAATCAGCCCCAGCATTTT. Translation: CATGRGGNQPQHF.

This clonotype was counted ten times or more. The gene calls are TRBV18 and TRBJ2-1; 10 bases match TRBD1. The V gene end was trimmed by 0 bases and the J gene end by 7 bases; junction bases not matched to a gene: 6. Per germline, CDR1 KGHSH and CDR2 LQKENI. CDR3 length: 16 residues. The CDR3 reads CASSPPRQGARNEQFF. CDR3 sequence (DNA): TGTGCCAGCTCACCACCGCGACAGGGGGCGAGGAATGAGCAGTTCTTC.

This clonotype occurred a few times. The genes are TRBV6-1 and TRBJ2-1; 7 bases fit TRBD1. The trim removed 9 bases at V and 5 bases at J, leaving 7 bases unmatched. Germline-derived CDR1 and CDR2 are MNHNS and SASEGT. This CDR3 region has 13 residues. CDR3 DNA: TGTGCCAGTATCCGGGACAGAAACAATGAGCAGTTCTTC. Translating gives CASIRDRNNEQFF.

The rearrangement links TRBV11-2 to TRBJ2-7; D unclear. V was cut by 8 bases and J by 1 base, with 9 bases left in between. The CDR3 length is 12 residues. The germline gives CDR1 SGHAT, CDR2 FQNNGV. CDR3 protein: CASAWQSYEQYF. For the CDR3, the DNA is TGTGCCAGCGCCTGGCAGTCCTACGAGCAGTACTTC.

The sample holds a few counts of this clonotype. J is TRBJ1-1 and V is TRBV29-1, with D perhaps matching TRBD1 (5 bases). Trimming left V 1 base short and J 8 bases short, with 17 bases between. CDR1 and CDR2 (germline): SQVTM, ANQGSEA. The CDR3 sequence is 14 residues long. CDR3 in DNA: TGCAGCGTTGAAGGTTTGGGGGAGTCCCCGGAAGCTTTCTTT. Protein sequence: CSVEGLGESPEAFF. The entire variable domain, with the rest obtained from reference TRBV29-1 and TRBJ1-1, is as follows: SAVISQKPSRDICQRGTSLTIQCQVDSQVTMMFWYRQQPGQSLTLIATANQGSEATYESGFVIDKFPISRPNLTFSTLTVSNMSPEDSSIYLCSVEGLGESPEAFFGQGTRLTVV.

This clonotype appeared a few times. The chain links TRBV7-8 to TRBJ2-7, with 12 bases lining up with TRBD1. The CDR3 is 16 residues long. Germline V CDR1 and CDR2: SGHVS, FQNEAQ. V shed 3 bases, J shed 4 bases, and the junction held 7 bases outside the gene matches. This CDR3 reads CASSFIPGQGAYEQYF. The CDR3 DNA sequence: TGTGCCAGCAGCTTTATTCCGGGACAGGGGGCATACGAGCAGTACTTC.

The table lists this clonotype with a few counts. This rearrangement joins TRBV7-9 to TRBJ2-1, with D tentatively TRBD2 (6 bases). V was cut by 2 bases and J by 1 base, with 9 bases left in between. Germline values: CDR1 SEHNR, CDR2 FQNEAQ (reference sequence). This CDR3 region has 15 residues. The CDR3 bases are TGTGCCAGCAGCTTACGGCGGGGATCCTACAATGAGCAGTTCTTC. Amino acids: CASSLRRGSYNEQFF.

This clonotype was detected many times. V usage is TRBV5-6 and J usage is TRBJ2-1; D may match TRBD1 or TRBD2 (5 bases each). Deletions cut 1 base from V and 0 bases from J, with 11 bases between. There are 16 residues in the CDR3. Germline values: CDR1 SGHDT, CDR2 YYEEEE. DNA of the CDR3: TGTGCCAGCAGCTTGCCGGGACGAATCTCCTACAATGAGCAGTTCTTC. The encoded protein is CASSLPGRISYNEQFF.

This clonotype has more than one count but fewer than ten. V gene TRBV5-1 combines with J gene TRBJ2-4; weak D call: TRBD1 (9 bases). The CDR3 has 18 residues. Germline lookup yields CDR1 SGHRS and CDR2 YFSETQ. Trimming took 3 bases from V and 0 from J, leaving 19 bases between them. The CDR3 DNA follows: TGCGCCAGCAGCTCGGGAGGGACAGGGCCTCTAGCCAAAAACATTCAGTACTTC. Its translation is CASSSGGTGPLAKNIQYF.

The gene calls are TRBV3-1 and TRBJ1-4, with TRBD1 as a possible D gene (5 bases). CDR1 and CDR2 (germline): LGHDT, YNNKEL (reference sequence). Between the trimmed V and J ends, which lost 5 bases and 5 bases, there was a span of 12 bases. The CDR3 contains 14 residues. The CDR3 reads CASSWVGGNEKLFF. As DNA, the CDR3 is TGTGCCAGCAGCTGGGTTGGGGGAAATGAAAAACTGTTTTTT.

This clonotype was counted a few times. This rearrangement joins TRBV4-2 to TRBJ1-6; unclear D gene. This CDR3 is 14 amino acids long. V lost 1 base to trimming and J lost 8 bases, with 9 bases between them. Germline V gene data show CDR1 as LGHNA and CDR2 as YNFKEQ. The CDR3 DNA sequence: TGTGCCAGCAGCCAAGTGGTGAGGGATTCACCCCTCCACTTT. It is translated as CASSQVVRDSPLHF.

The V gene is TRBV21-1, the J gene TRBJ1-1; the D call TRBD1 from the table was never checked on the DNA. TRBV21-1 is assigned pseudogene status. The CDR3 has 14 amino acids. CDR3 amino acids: CASSKIRQGAEAFF. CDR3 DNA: TGTGCCAGCAGCAAGATCCGACAGGGGGCTGAAGCTTTCTTT.

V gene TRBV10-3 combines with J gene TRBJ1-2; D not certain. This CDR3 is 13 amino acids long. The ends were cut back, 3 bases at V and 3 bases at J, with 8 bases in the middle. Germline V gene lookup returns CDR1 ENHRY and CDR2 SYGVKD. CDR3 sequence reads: CAISDAEDYGYTF. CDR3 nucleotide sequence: TGTGCCATCAGTGACGCAGAGGACTATGGCTACACCTTC.

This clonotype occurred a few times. CDR3 amino acids: CASSLGLATGGYEQYF. CDR3 DNA: TGTGCCAGCAGTTTAGGGTTAGCGACGGGAGGTTACGAGCAGTACTTC. The chain employs TRBV12-3 or TRBV12-4 and TRBJ2-7; 7 nucleotides line up with TRBD2. The trim removed 1 base at V and 4 bases at J, leaving 10 bases unmatched. The CDR3 contains 16 residues.